The sequence of this T cell receptor (beta chain) was determined in a study of glioma-infiltrating T cells. The ends were cut back, 3 bases at V and 0 bases at J, with 11 bases in the middle. The CDR3 is 15 amino acids. CDR1 and CDR2 (germline): SEHNR, FQNEAQ (reference sequence). This clonotype has more than one count but fewer than ten. Amplification of TCR alpha and beta CDR3 regions from RNA used iRepertoire nested multiplex PCR. TCRdb re-analysed the multiplex PCR reads in MiXCR, keeping a single row per CDR3 protein. The sample holds around 390,000 distinct CDR3 sequences; roughly two fifths are singletons and the top ten take around 13%.

The sample consisted of glioma tissue, nonneoplastic brain tissue, or PBMCs (not recorded which). The TCR originated in a human donor with low-grade glioma or glioblastoma, undergoing nonglioma brain surgery, or in good health (not recorded which). The rearrangement joins TRBV7-9 to TRBJ1-1, with D possibly TRBD1 on 6 matching bases. CDR3 sequence reads: CASSFVGGLNTEAFF. The CDR3 bases are TGTGCCAGCAGCTTCGTGGGGGGGCTGAACACTGAAGCTTTCTTT.